Included here is one T cell receptor beta chain sequence, with context. This sample stems from a study of blood T cell repertoires in COVID-19. Turning to the study itself: Samples of COVID-19 (acute and convalescent) were obtained from the United States, Italy and Spain. T cells, B-cell-depleted T cells, or PBMCs provided the cDNA or gDNA that served as material.

As handled by the study authors: Amplified reference gene primers provided the basis for estimating nucleated cell counts. The data were produced by immunoSEQ multiplex PCR, yet TCRdb's version contains in-frame clones alone and is incomplete. That table is the source of V, J and clone size, and D and trimming were worked out from the DNA. Counted here are over 100,000 clones, 75% to 85% occurring once; the ten biggest clones make up roughly 8.2%. V trimming: 6 bases; J trimming: 5 bases; junction bases outside the gene matches: 16. The CDR3 length is 17 residues. From germline, CDR1 is MDHEN and CDR2 SYDVKM.

The receptor comes from a woman over 75 with active or convalescent COVID-19. Sequencing used peripheral blood. The rearrangement links TRBV28 to TRBJ1-5; 7 bases line up with TRBD1. Written as DNA, the CDR3 is TGTGCCAGCAGCTCAGACCCTGCACAGGGGTTGCATCAGCCCCAGCATTTT. Translation gives CASSSDPAQGLHQPQHF.